The T cell receptor beta chain described here comes from a study of T cell responses to AZD1222 COVID-19 vaccine. Study findings and constraints: Baseline seropositivity occurred in only six or seven AZD1222 recipients.

Trimming cost V 5 bases and J 7 bases, with 11 bases left between them. There are 13 residues in the CDR3. Assay used: immunoSEQ multiplex PCR; TCRdb lists only in-frame clones, some missing. The table lists over 100,000 clones, under 95% of them singletons. For this clone: Its specificity is not known.

The sequencing here drew on peripheral blood, taken 28 days after the second AZD1222 dose. The chain has TRBV12-3 or TRBV12-4 and TRBJ2-2; no clear D gene. This sequence was found in an adult who received the AZD1222 COVID-19 vaccine. The CDR3 sequence: CASSINSIGELFF. DNA for the CDR3: TGTGCCAGCAGTATAAACTCCATCGGGGAGCTGTTTTTT.